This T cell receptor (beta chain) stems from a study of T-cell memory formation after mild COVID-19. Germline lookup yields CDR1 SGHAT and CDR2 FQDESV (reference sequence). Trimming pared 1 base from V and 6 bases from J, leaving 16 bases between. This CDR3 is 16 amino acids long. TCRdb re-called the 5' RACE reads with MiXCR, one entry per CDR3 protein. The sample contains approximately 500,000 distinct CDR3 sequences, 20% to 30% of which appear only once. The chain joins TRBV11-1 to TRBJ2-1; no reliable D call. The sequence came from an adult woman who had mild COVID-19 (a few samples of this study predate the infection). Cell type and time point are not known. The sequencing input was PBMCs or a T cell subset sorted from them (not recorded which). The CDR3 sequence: CASSLGLTVDPNEQFF. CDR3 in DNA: TGTGCCAGCAGCTTAGGCTTGACGGTGGATCCCAATGAGCAGTTCTTC.